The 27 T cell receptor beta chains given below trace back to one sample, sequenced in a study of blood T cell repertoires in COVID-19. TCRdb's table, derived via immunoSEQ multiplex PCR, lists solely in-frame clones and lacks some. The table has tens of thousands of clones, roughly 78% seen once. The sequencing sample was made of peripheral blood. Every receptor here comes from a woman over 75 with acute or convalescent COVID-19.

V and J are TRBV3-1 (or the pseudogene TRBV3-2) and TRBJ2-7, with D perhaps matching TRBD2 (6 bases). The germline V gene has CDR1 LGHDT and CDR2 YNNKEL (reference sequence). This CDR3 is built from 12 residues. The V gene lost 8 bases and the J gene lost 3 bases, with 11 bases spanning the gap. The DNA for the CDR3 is TGTGCCAGCGGGACTCTACACTACGAGCAGTACTTC. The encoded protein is CASGTLHYEQYF.

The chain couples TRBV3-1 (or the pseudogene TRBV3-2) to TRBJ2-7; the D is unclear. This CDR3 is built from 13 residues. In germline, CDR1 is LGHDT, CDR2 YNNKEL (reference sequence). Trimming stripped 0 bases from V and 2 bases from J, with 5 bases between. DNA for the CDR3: TGTGCCAGCAGCCAAGACACTCCCTACGAGCAGTACTTC. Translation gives CASSQDTPYEQYF.

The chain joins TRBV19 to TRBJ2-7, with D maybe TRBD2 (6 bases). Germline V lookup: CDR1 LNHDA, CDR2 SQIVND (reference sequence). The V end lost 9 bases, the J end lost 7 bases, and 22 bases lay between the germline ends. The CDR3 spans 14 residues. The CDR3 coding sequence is TGTGCCAGCAACGGGGGATTTTCCAATGAGGAGCAGTACTTC. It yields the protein CASNGGFSNEEQYF.

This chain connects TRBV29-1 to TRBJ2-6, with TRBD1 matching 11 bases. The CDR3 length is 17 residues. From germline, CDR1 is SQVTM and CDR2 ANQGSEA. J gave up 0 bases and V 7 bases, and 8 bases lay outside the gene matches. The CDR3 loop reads CSATPGTGGSGANVLTF. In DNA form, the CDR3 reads TGCAGCGCCACCCCCGGGACAGGGGGCTCTGGGGCCAACGTCCTGACTTTC.

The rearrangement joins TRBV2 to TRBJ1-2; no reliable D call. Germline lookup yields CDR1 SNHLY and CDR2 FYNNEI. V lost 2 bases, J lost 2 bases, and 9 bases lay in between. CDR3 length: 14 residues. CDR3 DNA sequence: TGTGCCAGCAGTGAATGGCCGGGAAACTATGGCTACACCTTC. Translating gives CASSEWPGNYGYTF.

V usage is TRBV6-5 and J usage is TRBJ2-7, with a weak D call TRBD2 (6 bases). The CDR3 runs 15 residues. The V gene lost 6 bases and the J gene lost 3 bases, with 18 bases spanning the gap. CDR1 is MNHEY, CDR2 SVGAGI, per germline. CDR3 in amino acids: CASRSSLGRNYEQYF. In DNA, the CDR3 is TGTGCCAGCAGATCTTCCCTCGGGAGAAACTACGAGCAGTACTTC.

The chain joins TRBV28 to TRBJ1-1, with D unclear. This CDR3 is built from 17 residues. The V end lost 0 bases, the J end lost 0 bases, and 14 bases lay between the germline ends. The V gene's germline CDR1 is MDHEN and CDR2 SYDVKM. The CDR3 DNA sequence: TGTGCCAGCAGTTTATGGGTTGGCAGGCTTATGAACACTGAAGCTTTCTTT. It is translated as CASSLWVGRLMNTEAFF. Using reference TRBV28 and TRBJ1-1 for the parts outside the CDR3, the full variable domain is DVKVTQSSRYLVKRTGEKVFLECVQDMDHENMFWYRQDPGLGLRLIYFSYDVKMKEKGDIPEGYSVSREKKERFSLILESASTNQTSMYLCASSLWVGRLMNTEAFFGQGTRLTVV.

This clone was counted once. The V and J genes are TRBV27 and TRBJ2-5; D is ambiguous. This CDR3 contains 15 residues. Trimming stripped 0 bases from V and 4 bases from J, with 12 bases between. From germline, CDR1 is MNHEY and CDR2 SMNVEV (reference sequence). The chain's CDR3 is CASSLSIAAGETQYF. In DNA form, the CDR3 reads TGTGCCAGCAGTTTATCGATCGCTGCCGGAGAGACCCAGTACTTC.

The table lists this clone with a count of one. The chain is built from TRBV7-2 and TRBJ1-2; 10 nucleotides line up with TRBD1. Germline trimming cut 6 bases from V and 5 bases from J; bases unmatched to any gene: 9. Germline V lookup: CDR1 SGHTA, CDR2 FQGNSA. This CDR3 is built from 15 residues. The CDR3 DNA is TGTGCCAGCAGTTCTTGGGACAGGGGAATATATGGCTACACCTTC. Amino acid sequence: CASSSWDRGIYGYTF. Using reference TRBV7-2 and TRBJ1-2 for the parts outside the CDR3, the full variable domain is GAGVSQSPSNKVTEKGKDVELRCDPISGHTALYWYRQSLGQGLEFLIYFQGNSAPDKSGLPSDRFSAERTGGSVSTLTIQRTQQEDSAVYLCASSSWDRGIYGYTFGSGTRLTVV.

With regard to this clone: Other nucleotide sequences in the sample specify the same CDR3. The CDR3 sequence: CASSSGQGNYGYTF. As DNA, the CDR3 is TGTGCCAGCAGTTCCGGACAGGGAAACTATGGCTACACCTTC. The chain joins TRBV28 to TRBJ1-2, with 8 bases identical to TRBD1. This CDR3 contains 14 residues. V trimming: 4 bases; J trimming: 2 bases; junction bases outside the gene matches: 3. The germline gives CDR1 MDHEN, CDR2 SYDVKM.

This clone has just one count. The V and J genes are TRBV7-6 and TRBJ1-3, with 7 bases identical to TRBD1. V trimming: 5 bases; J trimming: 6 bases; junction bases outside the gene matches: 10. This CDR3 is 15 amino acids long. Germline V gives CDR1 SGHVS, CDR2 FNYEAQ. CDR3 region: CASSPSPTGANTIYF. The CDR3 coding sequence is TGTGCCAGCAGCCCTAGTCCCACAGGGGCAAACACCATATATTTT. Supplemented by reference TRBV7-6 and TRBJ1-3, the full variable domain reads GAGVSQSPRYKVTKRGQDVALRCDPISGHVSLYWYRQALGQGPEFLTYFNYEAQQDKSGLPNDRFSAERPEGSISTLTIQRTEQRDSAMYRCASSPSPTGANTIYFGEGSWLTVV.

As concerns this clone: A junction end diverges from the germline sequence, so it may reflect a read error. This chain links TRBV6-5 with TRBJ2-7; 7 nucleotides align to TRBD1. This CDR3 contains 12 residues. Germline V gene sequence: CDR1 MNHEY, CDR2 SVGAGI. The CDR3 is CPRGLALFEQYF. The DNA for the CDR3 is TGCCCAAGGGGGCTAGCCCTGTTCGAGCAGTACTTC.

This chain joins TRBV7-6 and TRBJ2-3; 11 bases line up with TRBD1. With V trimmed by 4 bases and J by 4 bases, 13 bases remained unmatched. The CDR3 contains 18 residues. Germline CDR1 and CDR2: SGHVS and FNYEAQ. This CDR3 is CASSYWTGGGRIPDTQYF. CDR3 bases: TGTGCCAGCAGCTACTGGACAGGGGGCGGTCGAATCCCAGATACGCAGTATTTT.

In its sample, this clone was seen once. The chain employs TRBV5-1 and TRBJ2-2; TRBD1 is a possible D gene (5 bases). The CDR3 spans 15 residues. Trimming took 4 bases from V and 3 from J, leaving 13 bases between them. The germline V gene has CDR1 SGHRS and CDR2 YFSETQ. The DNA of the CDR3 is TGCGCCAGCAGCGAAGGGGCGGAATACACCGGGGAGCTGTTTTTT. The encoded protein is CASSEGAEYTGELFF.

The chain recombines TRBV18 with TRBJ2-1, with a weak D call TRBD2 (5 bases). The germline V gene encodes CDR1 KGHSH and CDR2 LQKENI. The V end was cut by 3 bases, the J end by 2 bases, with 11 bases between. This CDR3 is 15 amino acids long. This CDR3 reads CASSPSERAYNEQFF. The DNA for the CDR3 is TGTGCCAGCTCACCGTCGGAGAGGGCCTACAATGAGCAGTTCTTC.

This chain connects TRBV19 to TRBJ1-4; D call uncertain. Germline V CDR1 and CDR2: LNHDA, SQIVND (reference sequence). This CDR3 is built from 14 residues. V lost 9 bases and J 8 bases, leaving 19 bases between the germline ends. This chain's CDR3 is CASRSANRQEKLFF. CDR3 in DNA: TGTGCCAGCCGGAGCGCCAATCGTCAGGAAAAACTGTTTTTT.

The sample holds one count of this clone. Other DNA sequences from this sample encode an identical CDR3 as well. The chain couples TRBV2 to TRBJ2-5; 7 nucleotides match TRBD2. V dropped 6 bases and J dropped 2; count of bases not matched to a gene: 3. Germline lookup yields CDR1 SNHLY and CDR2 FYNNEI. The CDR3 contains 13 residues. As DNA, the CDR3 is TGTGCCAGCAGGCGGGAGCCTCAAGAGACCCAGTACTTC. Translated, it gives CASRREPQETQYF.

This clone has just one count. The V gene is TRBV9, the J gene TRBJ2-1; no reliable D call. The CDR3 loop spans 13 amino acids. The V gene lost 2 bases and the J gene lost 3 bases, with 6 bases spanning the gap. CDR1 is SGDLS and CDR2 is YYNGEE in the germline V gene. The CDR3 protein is CASSVALYNEQFF. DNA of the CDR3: TGTGCCAGCAGCGTCGCGCTCTACAATGAGCAGTTCTTC.

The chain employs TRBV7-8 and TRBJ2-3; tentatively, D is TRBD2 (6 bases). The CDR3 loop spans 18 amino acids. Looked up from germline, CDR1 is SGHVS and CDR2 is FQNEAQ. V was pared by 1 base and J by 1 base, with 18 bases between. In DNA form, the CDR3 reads TGTGCCAGCAGCTTAGTAGCGGTTGGGGGTACGGGCACAGATACGCAGTATTTT. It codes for CASSLVAVGGTGTDTQYF.

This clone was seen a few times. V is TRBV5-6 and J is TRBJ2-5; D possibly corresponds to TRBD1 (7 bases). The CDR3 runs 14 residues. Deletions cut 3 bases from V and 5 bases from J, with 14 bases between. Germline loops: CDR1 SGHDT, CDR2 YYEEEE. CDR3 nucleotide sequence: TGTGCCAGCAGCTGGAGGGGACAGAGGGAGACCCAGTACTTC. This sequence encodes CASSWRGQRETQYF.

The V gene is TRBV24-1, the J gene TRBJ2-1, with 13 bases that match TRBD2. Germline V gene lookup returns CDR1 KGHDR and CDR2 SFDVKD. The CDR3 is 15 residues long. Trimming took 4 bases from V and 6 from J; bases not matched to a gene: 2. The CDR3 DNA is TGTGCCACCAGTGACTGGACTAGCGGGGGCAATGAGCAGTTCTTC. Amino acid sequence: CATSDWTSGGNEQFF.

The CDR3 loop is CASRRRIDTQYF. Here the CDR3 DNA reads TGTGCCAGCAGGCGGCGGATAGATACGCAGTATTTT. This chain joins TRBV28 and TRBJ2-3; D is undetermined. In germline, CDR1 is MDHEN, CDR2 SYDVKM. Deletions cut 6 bases from V and 5 bases from J, with 9 bases between. There are 12 residues in the CDR3.

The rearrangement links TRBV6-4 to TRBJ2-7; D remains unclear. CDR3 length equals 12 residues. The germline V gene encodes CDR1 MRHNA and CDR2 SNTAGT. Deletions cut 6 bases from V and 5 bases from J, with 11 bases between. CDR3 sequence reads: CASRVLEDEQYF. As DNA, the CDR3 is TGTGCCAGCAGGGTCCTAGAGGACGAGCAGTACTTC.

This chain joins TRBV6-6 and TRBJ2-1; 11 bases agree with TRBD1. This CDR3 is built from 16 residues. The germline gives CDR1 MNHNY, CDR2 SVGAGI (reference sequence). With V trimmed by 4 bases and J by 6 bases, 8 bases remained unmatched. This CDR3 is CASSSSRTGGRNEQFF. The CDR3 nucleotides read TGTGCCAGCAGTTCCAGCCGGACAGGGGGCCGCAATGAGCAGTTCTTC.

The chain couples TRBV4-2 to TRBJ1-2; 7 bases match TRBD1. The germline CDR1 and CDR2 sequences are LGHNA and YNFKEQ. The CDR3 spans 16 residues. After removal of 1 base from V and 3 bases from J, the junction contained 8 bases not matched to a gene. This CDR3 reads CASSQGEDRVDYGYTF. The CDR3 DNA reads TGTGCCAGCAGCCAAGGGGAAGACAGGGTAGACTATGGCTACACCTTC.

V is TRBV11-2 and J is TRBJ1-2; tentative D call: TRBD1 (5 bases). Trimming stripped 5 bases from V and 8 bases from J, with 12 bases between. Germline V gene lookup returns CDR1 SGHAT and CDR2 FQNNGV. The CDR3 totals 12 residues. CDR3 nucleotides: TGTGCCAGCAGCAACCAGGGTGGAGGCTACACCTTC. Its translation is CASSNQGGGYTF.

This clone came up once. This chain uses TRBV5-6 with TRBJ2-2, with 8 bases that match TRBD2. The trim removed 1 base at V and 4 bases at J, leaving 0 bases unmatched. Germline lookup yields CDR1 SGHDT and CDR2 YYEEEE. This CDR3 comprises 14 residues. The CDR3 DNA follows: TGTGCCAGCAGCTTGCGGGGGGGCACCGGGGAGCTGTTTTTT. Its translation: CASSLRGGTGELFF.